This passage covers 29 T cell receptor beta chains from one sample sequenced in a study of T-cell reconstitution after alpha-beta-depleted transplantation in children. As it was prepared, the TCRbeta library received unique molecular identifiers. TCRdb reprocessed the PCR reads with MiXCR, giving one entry per CDR3 protein. The sample yields about 980,000 distinct CDR3 sequences, around 30% seen once. The sequencing used PBMCs, mostly from graft donor cells, collected 360 days after TCRalphabeta/CD19-depleted stem cell transplant. Source of these receptors: a boy in the first two years of life who had a stem cell transplant for SCID, so the T cells may come from the graft donor.

This clonotype came up a few times. The CDR3 sequence: CATSSPLGGGFTDTQYF. The CDR3 DNA reads as TGTGCCACCAGCAGCCCTCTTGGCGGGGGGTTCACAGATACGCAGTATTTT. J is TRBJ2-3 and V is TRBV15, with 8 positions matching TRBD2. This CDR3 has 17 amino acids. Unmatched junction bases numbered 10, after V lost 3 bases and J lost 2 bases. From germline, CDR1 is LNHNV and CDR2 YYDKDF (reference sequence).

This clonotype appeared a few times. CDR3 sequence reads: CASSYRDLGAQYF. For the CDR3, the DNA is TGTGCCAGCAGTTACCGGGACCTGGGGGCCCAGTACTTC. The chain uses TRBV6-6 and TRBJ2-5; the D gene could be TRBD1 or TRBD2 (5 bases each). The CDR3 runs to 13 residues. CDR1 and CDR2 from the germline V gene are MNHNY and SVGAGI (reference sequence). Trimming left V 2 bases short and J 9 bases short, with 13 bases between.

This clonotype was seen only a few times. The chain carries TRBV7-2 and TRBJ2-3, with 9 bases identical to TRBD2. The CDR3 contains 16 residues. V gave up 5 bases and J gave up 5 bases; unmatched junction bases: 11. CDR1 and CDR2 from the germline V gene are SGHTA and FQGNSA. The CDR3: CASSPNRVAGVDTQYF. CDR3 nucleotide sequence: TGTGCCAGCAGCCCCAACCGGGTAGCGGGGGTAGATACGCAGTATTTT.

The rearrangement uses TRBV3-1 and TRBJ2-7; D unresolved. CDR1 is LGHDT, CDR2 YNNKEL, per germline (reference sequence). The CDR3 spans 15 residues. Trimming took off 0 bases at V and 5 bases at J, with 14 bases between the two ends. DNA for the CDR3: TGTGCCAGCAGCCAAGATACGGTGGACGGCGACGAGCAGTACTTC. It yields the protein CASSQDTVDGDEQYF.

In its sample, this clonotype was seen a few times. The J gene is TRBJ2-5, the V gene TRBV9; 7 bases agree with TRBD1. This CDR3 spans 13 amino acids. Germline V gene lookup returns CDR1 SGDLS and CDR2 YYNGEE. Unmatched junction bases numbered 7, after V lost 2 bases and J lost 9 bases. The CDR3 spells CASSVGQVGAQYF. For the CDR3, the DNA is TGTGCCAGCAGCGTTGGACAGGTCGGGGCCCAGTACTTC.

This clonotype was observed a handful of times. The chain joins TRBV9 to TRBJ2-3; D gene unclear. Trimming cost V 2 bases and J 0 bases, with 4 bases left between them. CDR1 is SGDLS and CDR2 is YYNGEE in the germline V gene. The CDR3 contains 13 residues. Written as DNA, the CDR3 is TGTGCCAGCAGCGTCGAGAGCACAGATACGCAGTATTTT. Its translation: CASSVESTDTQYF.

This chain links TRBV4-2 with TRBJ1-1; 11 positions agree with TRBD1. The CDR3 contains 17 residues. The V segment lost 1 base and the J segment 1 base; nucleotides outside the gene matches: 5. The germline V gene encodes CDR1 LGHNA and CDR2 YNFKEQ. Here the CDR3 reads CASSQGTGGLGNTEAFF. The CDR3 DNA sequence: TGTGCCAGCAGCCAAGGGACAGGGGGCTTGGGGAACACTGAAGCTTTCTTT.

This clonotype was detected a few times. The chain joins TRBV12-3 or TRBV12-4 to TRBJ2-2; D might be TRBD1 (6 bases). The V gene lost 6 bases and the J gene lost 2 bases, with 13 bases spanning the gap. The CDR3 runs 15 residues. The CDR3, as DNA: TGTGCCAGCAGAGGGGACACGACCAACACCGGGGAGCTGTTTTTT. It translates to CASRGDTTNTGELFF.

V is TRBV7-6 and J is TRBJ2-2, with TRBD2 identical over 7 bases. This CDR3 comprises 15 residues. Germline V CDR1 and CDR2: SGHVS, FNYEAQ. Trimming at V came to 5 bases and at J to 4 bases, leaving 7 bases not matched to a gene. The CDR3 is CASSLERGPTGELFF. CDR3 nucleotide sequence: TGTGCCAGCAGCCTCGAGCGGGGTCCCACCGGGGAGCTGTTTTTT.

This clonotype has only a few counts. This chain links TRBV12-3 or TRBV12-4 with TRBJ2-4, with D possibly TRBD2 on 5 matching bases. Trimming cost V 6 bases and J 1 base, with 13 bases left between them. This CDR3 is 15 amino acids long. This chain's CDR3 is CASSPEGVAKNIQYF. CDR3 nucleotide sequence: TGTGCCAGCAGCCCCGAGGGCGTGGCCAAAAACATTCAGTACTTC.

The table lists this clonotype with a few counts. The chain couples TRBV7-9 to TRBJ1-2; perhaps TRBD1 as D (5 bases). V shed 4 bases and J shed 8 bases, with 17 bases lying between them. This CDR3 has 14 amino acids. Germline CDR1 SEHNR, CDR2 FQNEAQ (reference sequence). CDR3 loop: CASSSGVDWMGYTF. The CDR3 DNA reads TGTGCCAGCAGCTCGGGGGTTGATTGGATGGGCTACACCTTC.

The rearrangement uses TRBV15 and TRBJ1-4, with D maybe TRBD1 (6 bases). CDR1 and CDR2 from the germline V gene are LNHNV and YYDKDF (reference sequence). CDR3 length: 15 residues. Trimming removed 0 bases from V and 5 bases from J, with 10 bases in between. The CDR3 loop reads CATSRDRDKNEKLFF. In nucleotides, the CDR3 is TGTGCCACCAGCAGAGATAGGGACAAGAATGAAAAACTGTTTTTT.

The rearrangement joins TRBV5-1 to TRBJ2-3; perhaps TRBD1 as D (5 bases). CDR1 is SGHRS and CDR2 is YFSETQ in the germline V gene. This CDR3 spans 14 amino acids. The V end lost 5 bases, the J end lost 3 bases, and 13 bases lay between the germline ends. The CDR3 bases are TGCGCCAGCAGTGGGCAGGGTGTTACAGATACGCAGTATTTT. Protein product: CASSGQGVTDTQYF.

To note about this clonotype: This may be a read error: a much more frequent sequence differs by one nucleotide. The rearrangement links TRBV24-1 to TRBJ2-1; D ambiguous. Trimming removed 9 bases from V and 0 bases from J, with 17 bases in between. The CDR3 spans 16 residues. Germline V CDR1 and CDR2: KGHDR, SFDVKD. The CDR3 protein is CATGGRVKGSYNEQFF. The CDR3 DNA is TGTGCCACCGGTGGAAGGGTGAAGGGCTCCTACAATGAGCAGTTCTTC.

This clonotype has a handful of counts. The CDR3: CASSLFGLGGIEETQYF. DNA of the CDR3: TGTGCCAGCAGCTTGTTTGGACTGGGCGGGATAGAGGAGACCCAGTACTTC. The genes are TRBV5-6 and TRBJ2-5; a possible D gene is TRBD2 (6 bases). The V end lost 1 base, the J end lost 5 bases, and 21 bases lay between the germline ends. Germline lookup yields CDR1 SGHDT and CDR2 YYEEEE. The CDR3 loop spans 17 amino acids.

In this sample, this clonotype turned up many times. The chain recombines TRBV7-2 with TRBJ2-3, with 9 bases that match TRBD1. Germline V gives CDR1 SGHTA, CDR2 FQGNSA. The CDR3 is 16 amino acids. V was pared by 3 bases and J by 1 base, with 5 bases of the junction left unmatched. In nucleotides, the CDR3 is TGTGCCAGCAGCTTCGGGACAGGGTGGGGCACAGATACGCAGTATTTT. It translates to CASSFGTGWGTDTQYF.

The V and J genes are TRBV15 and TRBJ2-7; D is perhaps TRBD1 (7 bases). CDR1 is LNHNV and CDR2 is YYDKDF in the germline V gene (reference sequence). V was cut by 5 bases and J by 0 bases, with 11 bases left in between. This CDR3 is 14 amino acids long. The CDR3 sequence: CATSAGGSSYEQYF. In DNA, the CDR3 is TGTGCCACCAGCGCAGGGGGGAGCTCCTACGAGCAGTACTTC.

In DNA, the CDR3 is TGTGCCAGCAGTGCACGACTAGAGGGCGCAGATACGCAGTATTTT. Encoded protein: CASSARLEGADTQYF. This sequence joins TRBV27 and TRBJ2-3; D possibly corresponds to TRBD2 (6 bases). The germline CDR1 and CDR2 sequences are MNHEY and SMNVEV (reference sequence). This CDR3 is built from 15 residues. V lost 5 bases and J 4 bases, leaving 16 bases between the germline ends.

The chain employs TRBV29-1 and TRBJ1-1; 9 bases agree with TRBD1. Germline V gene lookup returns CDR1 SQVTM and CDR2 ANQGSEA. Trimming cost V 4 bases and J 2 bases; bases outside gene matches: 8. This CDR3 has 15 residues. CDR3 region: CSVVYRGRVNTEAFF. CDR3 nucleotide sequence: TGCAGCGTTGTCTACAGGGGGCGGGTAAACACTGAAGCTTTCTTT.

The chain carries TRBV7-2 and TRBJ2-5; D is undetermined. From germline, CDR1 is SGHTA and CDR2 FQGNSA. The CDR3 length is 14 residues. Trimming removed 5 bases from V and 4 bases from J, with 14 bases in between. In DNA, the CDR3 is TGTGCCAGCAGCCCCCCCCCGTTACGAGAGACCCAGTACTTC. Protein sequence: CASSPPPLRETQYF.

The chain combines TRBV6-1 with TRBJ1-6; 8 bases fit TRBD1. Germline loops: CDR1 MNHNS, CDR2 SASEGT. The CDR3 is 15 residues long. The J segment lost 9 bases and the V segment lost 6 bases, leaving 10 bases of the junction unmatched. CDR3 amino acids: CASRPAQGVGSPLHF. The DNA of the CDR3 is TGTGCCAGCAGACCCGCACAGGGGGTAGGTTCACCCCTCCACTTT.

This clonotype has more than one count but fewer than ten. This chain links TRBV5-1 with TRBJ2-1, with 8 bases lining up with TRBD1. The J segment lost 5 bases and the V segment lost 6 bases, leaving 7 bases of the junction unmatched. CDR3 size: 14 residues. CDR1 SGHRS and CDR2 YFSETQ come from the germline V gene. The CDR3 sequence: CASTDRGFDNEQFF. In nucleotides, the CDR3 is TGCGCCAGCACTGACAGGGGTTTTGACAATGAGCAGTTCTTC.

The CDR3 DNA is TGCGCCAGCAGCTCCCGGGACAAGAACACCGGGGAGCTGTTTTTT. This codes for CASSSRDKNTGELFF. V and J are TRBV5-1 and TRBJ2-2; D is possibly TRBD1 (6 bases). This CDR3 region has 15 residues. Germline V gene lookup returns CDR1 SGHRS and CDR2 YFSETQ. V was pared by 3 bases and J by 1 base, with 10 bases between. Supplemented by reference TRBV5-1 and TRBJ2-2, the full variable domain reads KAGVTQTPRYLIKTRGQQVTLSCSPISGHRSVSWYQQTPGQGLQFLFEYFSETQRNKGNFPGRFSGRQFSNSRSEMNVSTLELGDSALYLCASSSRDKNTGELFFGEGSRLTVL.

The chain couples TRBV29-1 to TRBJ1-2; TRBD1 is a possible D gene (5 bases). Germline V gene lookup returns CDR1 SQVTM and CDR2 ANQGSEA. The CDR3 runs 13 residues. V gave up 3 bases and J gave up 6 bases, with 14 bases separating them. The CDR3, as DNA: TGCAGCGTTGAGATAGGGGCCGCGGATGGCTACACCTTC. It specifies CSVEIGAADGYTF.

This clonotype was counted a few times. The CDR3 DNA sequence: TGCGCCAGCAGCCTGAAGGACACCGGGGAGCTGTTTTTT. It codes for CASSLKDTGELFF. V gene TRBV5-1 combines with J gene TRBJ2-2, with no clear D. Trimming left V 4 bases short and J 3 bases short, with 7 bases between. From germline, CDR1 is SGHRS and CDR2 YFSETQ. This CDR3 has 13 amino acids.

This clonotype was detected only a few times. This rearrangement joins TRBV12-3 or TRBV12-4 to TRBJ1-1; TRBD1 agrees at 8 bases. V shed 10 bases and J 1 base; nucleotides not matched to a gene: 5. This CDR3 comprises 13 residues. CDR3 bases: TGTGCCACTGCGACAGGGGCGAACACTGAAGCTTTCTTT. It encodes CATATGANTEAFF.

In this sample, this clonotype turned up many times. The genes are TRBV10-3 and TRBJ1-4; no reliable D call. V shed 0 bases and J shed 0 bases, with 8 bases lying between them. CDR3 size: 16 residues. The germline gives CDR1 ENHRY, CDR2 SYGVKD. The CDR3 sequence: CAISESAGTTNEKLFF. Written as DNA, the CDR3 is TGTGCCATCAGTGAGTCCGCCGGGACAACTAATGAAAAACTGTTTTTT.

This clonotype was detected only a few times. This sequence joins TRBV3-1 and TRBJ2-3; the D gene is possibly TRBD2 (6 bases). This CDR3 is 15 amino acids long. The V gene's germline CDR1 is LGHDT and CDR2 YNNKEL (reference sequence). The V end was cut by 4 bases, the J end by 1 base, with 12 bases between. The CDR3 coding sequence is TGTGCCAGCAGCCGTATAGGAGGGGGCACAGATACGCAGTATTTT. This codes for CASSRIGGGTDTQYF.

This CDR3 reads CASSPSRPYQETQYF. Written as DNA, the CDR3 is TGTGCCAGCAGCCCCAGCCGGCCGTACCAAGAGACCCAGTACTTC. The chain couples TRBV3-1 to TRBJ2-5; D gene unclear. Germline-derived CDR1 and CDR2 are LGHDT and YNNKEL (reference sequence). This CDR3 has 15 amino acids. Deletions cut 4 bases from V and 0 bases from J, with 12 bases between.